A single count supports the clone carrying this T cell receptor (beta chain). The sample belongs to a study of blood T cell repertoires in COVID-19. The protocol was immunoSEQ multiplex PCR, while the TCRdb copy is restricted to in-frame clones and leaves out a portion. The data contain 110,000 or so clones, 85% to 90% of them singletons. Germline lookup yields CDR1 SGHNT and CDR2 YYREEE (reference sequence). The CDR3 is made up of 13 amino acids. The V and J ends lost 3 bases and 3 bases respectively, with 7 bases between them. This TCR was sampled from a woman aged 45 to 65 with acute or convalescent COVID-19. The rearrangement links TRBV5-4 to TRBJ2-1; D gene ambiguous. Input material: peripheral blood. The CDR3 DNA follows: TGTGCCAGCAGCTCGTTAGTCTACAATGAGCAGTTCTTC. Amino acid sequence: CASSSLVYNEQFF.